The rows below give T cell receptor beta chains drawn from one sample of a study of shared clonotypes between healthy human individuals. The assay was immunoSEQ multiplex PCR, and TCRdb's table has in-frame clones only and misses some. The profile covers about 2.1 million clones, with under 95% appearing a single time and about 1.5% taken by the ten largest. Sequenced sample: naive CD8+ T cells from PBMCs. These TCRs come from a man aged 18 to 30 in good health. Some clones in this sample may be carry-over from other donors' samples. The CDR3 runs from the conserved cysteine through the conserved F or W. Each record gives: J gene, V gene, CDR3 protein.

>TRBJ1-1|TRBV5-1
CASSSHTDGNTEAFF
>TRBJ1-2|TRBV27
CASSLSRSRGAGDGYTF
>TRBJ2-7|TRBV29-1
CSVVSRDPYEQYF
>TRBJ2-3|TRBV6-1
CASCVDRVTDTQYF
>TRBJ2-5|TRBV14
CASSPGTGYERGETQYF
>TRBJ2-5|TRBV7-9
CASSSGLAGGPGETQYF
>TRBJ2-7|TRBV27
CASSPPNIVTSGRPYEQYF
>TRBJ2-1|TRBV11-3
CASSIGQPYNEQFF
>TRBJ1-4|TRBV29-1
CSVAQGNNEKLFF
>TRBJ1-2|TRBV4-1
CASSAEHRDFPNRYTF
>TRBJ2-2|TRBV5-4
CASSLVFPWNTGELFF
>TRBJ1-2|TRBV23-1
CASSQSPGQLNYGYTF
>TRBJ1-4|TRBV4-3
CASSQGTAAGEKLFF
>TRBJ2-2|TRBV15
CATLSRAGGLTGELFF
>TRBJ1-1|TRBV7-9
CASSLVIGDHTEAFF
>TRBJ2-7|TRBV28
CASSFYRRGSGEQYF
>TRBJ2-7|TRBV5-4
CASSLVAGNKAEQYF
>TRBJ1-4|TRBV19
CASSGGQSHEKLFF
>TRBJ2-5|TRBV11-2
CASSLTGLQETQYF
>TRBJ1-1|TRBV27
CASSSRTDPTEAFF
>TRBJ1-2|TRBV6-5
CASTLSTVNYGYTF
>TRBJ2-2|TRBV7-6
CASSPSPGQGPWITGELFF
>TRBJ1-3|TRBV7-7
CASSSRGGSGNTIYF
>TRBJ2-1|TRBV19
CASSIVDSFYNEQFF
>TRBJ2-3|TRBV7-9
CASSPPGRGITDTQYF
>TRBJ1-5|TRBV7-9
CASSSYSGPQHF
>TRBJ2-1|TRBV29-1
CSGAGLAGANEQFF
>TRBJ2-3|TRBV12-5
CASGLAGVPDTQYF
>TRBJ1-1|TRBV19
CASSIGYTEAFF
>TRBJ2-7|TRBV7-9
CASSGGDRPYEQYF
>TRBJ1-5|TRBV28
CASSLDNQPQHF
>TRBJ1-5|TRBV27
CASSGLDQPQHF
>TRBJ2-3|TRBV10-2
CASRVEGVSSTDTQYF
>TRBJ2-3|TRBV7-6
CASSLASGRRTDTQYF
>TRBJ1-1|TRBV19
CASSPIGTGFEAFF
>TRBJ1-5|TRBV4-1
CASSQVSSPRENQPQHF
>TRBJ1-2|TRBV7-9
CASSDPQGAYGYTF
>TRBJ2-3|TRBV30
CAWSWGASSTDTQYF
>TRBJ2-3|TRBV27
CASSLSGSRDTQYF
>TRBJ2-1|TRBV5-8
CASSWDTNEQFF
>TRBJ2-7|TRBV28
CASSWGLATYEQYF
>TRBJ1-2|TRBV29-1
CSVIRQGAGVF
>TRBJ2-1|TRBV27
CASSFTAYNEQFF
>TRBJ2-2|TRBV7-9
CASSVVLGYTGELFF
>TRBJ2-7|TRBV27
CASSSLTGTGAVEQYF
>TRBJ2-1|TRBV6-1
CASSERGLNEQFF
>TRBJ1-2|TRBV21-1
CASSSKQGRRSYTF
>TRBJ2-3|TRBV14
CASSQGGTSTDTQYF
>TRBJ2-2|TRBV7-2
CASSLSAAGGEELFF
>TRBJ1-2|TRBV29-1
CSVARDNDLYGYTF
>TRBJ1-1|TRBV10-2
CASSPLRNTEAFF
>TRBJ2-7|TRBV10-1
CASRPDGTYEQYF
>TRBJ2-1|TRBV19
CASSIKLAGPGNEQFF
>TRBJ2-1|TRBV29-1
CSVAGTGSYNEQFF
>TRBJ1-1|TRBV29-1
CSVGFGEVVGTEAFF
>TRBJ2-3|TRBV11-2
CASSPTLQDTQYF
>TRBJ2-2|TRBV4-2
CASSQRGLETNTGELFF
>TRBJ2-7|TRBV27
CASSFHRTSGPYEQYF
>TRBJ1-5|TRBV6-5
CASSARGYPNQPQHF